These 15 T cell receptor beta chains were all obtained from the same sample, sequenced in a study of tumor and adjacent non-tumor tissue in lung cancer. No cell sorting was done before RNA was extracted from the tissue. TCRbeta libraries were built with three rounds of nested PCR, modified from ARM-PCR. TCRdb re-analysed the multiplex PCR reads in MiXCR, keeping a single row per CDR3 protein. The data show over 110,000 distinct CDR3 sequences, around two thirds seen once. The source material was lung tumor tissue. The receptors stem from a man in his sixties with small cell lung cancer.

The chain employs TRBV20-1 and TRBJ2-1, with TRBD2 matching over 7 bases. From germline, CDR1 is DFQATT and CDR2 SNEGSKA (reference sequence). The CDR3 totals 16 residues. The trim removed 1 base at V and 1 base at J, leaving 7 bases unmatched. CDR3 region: CSARVTSTTSYNEQFF. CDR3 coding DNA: TGCAGTGCTAGAGTGACTAGCACAACATCCTACAATGAGCAGTTCTTC.

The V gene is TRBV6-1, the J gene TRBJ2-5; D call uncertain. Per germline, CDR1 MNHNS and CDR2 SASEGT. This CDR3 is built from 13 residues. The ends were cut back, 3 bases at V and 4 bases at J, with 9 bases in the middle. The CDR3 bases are TGTGCCAGCAGTGAGAAGGGATTAGAGACCCAGTACTTC. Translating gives CASSEKGLETQYF.

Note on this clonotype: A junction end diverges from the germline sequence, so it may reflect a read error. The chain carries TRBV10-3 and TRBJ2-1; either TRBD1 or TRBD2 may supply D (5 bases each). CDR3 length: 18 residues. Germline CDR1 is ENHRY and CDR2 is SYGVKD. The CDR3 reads CVISEFSHTRDPYNEQFF. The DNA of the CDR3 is TGTGTCATCAGTGAGTTCAGTCATACCCGGGACCCGTACAACGAGCAGTTCTTC.

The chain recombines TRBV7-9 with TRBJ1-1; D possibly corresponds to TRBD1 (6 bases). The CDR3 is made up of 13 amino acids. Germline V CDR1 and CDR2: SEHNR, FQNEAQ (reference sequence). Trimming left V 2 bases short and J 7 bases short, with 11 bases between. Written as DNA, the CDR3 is TGTGCCAGCAGCTTACAGGGGTATAATGAAGCTTTCTTT. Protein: CASSLQGYNEAFF.

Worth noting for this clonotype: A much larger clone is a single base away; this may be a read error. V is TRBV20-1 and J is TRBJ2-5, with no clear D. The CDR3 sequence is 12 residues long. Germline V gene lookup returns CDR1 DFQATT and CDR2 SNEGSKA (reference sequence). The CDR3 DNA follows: TGCGGTGCTGCTAGGCCCCAAGAGACCCAGTACTTC. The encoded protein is CGAARPQETQYF.

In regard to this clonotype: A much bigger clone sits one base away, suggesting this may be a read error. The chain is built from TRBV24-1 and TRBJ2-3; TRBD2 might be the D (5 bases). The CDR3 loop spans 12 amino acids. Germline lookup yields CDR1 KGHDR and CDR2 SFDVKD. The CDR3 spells CATGEDSDTQYF. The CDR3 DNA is TGTGCCACCGGTGAGGACTCAGATACGCAGTATTTT.

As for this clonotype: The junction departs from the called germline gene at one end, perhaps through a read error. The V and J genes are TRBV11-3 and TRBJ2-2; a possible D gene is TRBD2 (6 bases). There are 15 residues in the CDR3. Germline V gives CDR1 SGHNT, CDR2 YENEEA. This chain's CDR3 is CASSFYGSGAGELFF. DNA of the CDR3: TGTGCCAGCAGCTTTTACGGGAGCGGCGCCGGTGAGCTGTTTTTT.

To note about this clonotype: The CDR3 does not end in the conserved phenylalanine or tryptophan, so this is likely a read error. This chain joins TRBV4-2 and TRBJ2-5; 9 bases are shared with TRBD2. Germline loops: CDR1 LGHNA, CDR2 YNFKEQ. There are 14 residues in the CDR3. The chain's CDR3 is CAISRAGGQETQYL. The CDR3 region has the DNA TGTGCCATCAGCCGTGCGGGGGGGCAAGAGACCCAGTACCTC.

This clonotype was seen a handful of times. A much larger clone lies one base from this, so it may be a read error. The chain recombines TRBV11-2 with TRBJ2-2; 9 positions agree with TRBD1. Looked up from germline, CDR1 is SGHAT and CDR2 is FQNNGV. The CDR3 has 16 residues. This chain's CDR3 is CASSLDWTGATRELFF. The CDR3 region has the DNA TGTGCCAGCAGCTTAGATTGGACAGGGGCCACCCGGGAGCTGTTTTTT.

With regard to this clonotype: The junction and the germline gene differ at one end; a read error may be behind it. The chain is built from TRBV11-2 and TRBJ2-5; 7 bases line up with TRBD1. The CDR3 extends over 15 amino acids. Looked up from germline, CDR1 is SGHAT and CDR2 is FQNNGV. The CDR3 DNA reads TGTGCCAACAGCTTTACGACAGGGATAAAGGTGACCCAGTACTTC. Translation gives CANSFTTGIKVTQYF.

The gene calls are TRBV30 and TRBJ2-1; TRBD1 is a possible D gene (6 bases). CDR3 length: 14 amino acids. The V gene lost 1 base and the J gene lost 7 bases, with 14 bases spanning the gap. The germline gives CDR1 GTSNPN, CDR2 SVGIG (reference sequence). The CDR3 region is CAWSGVGQPNEQFF. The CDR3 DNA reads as TGTGCCTGGAGTGGGGTCGGACAGCCAAATGAGCAGTTCTTC.

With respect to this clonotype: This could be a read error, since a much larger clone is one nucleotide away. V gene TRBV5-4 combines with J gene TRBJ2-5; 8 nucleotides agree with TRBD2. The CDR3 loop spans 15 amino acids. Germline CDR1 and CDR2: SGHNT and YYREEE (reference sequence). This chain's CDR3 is CTSSSAGTSTETQYF. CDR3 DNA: TGTACCAGCAGCTCGGCAGGGACTAGTACGGAGACCCAGTACTTC.

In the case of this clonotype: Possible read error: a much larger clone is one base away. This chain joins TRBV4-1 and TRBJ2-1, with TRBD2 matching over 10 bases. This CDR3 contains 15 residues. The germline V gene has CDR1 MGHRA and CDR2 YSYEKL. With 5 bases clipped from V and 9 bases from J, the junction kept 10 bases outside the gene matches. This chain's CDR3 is CASSADASGSIEQFF. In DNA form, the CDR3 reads TGCGCCAGCAGCGCGGACGCTAGCGGGAGTATTGAGCAGTTCTTC.

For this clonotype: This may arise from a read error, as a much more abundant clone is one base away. CDR3 residues: CSSRVLAGEQFF. The CDR3 bases are TGCAGTTCTAGAGTTTTAGCGGGGGAGCAGTTCTTC. The chain joins TRBV20-1 to TRBJ2-1; 8 bases fit TRBD2. CDR3 size: 12 residues. Germline V gene sequence: CDR1 DFQATT, CDR2 SNEGSKA (reference sequence).

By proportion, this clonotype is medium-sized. The CDR3 protein is CSARASRHATQYF. The CDR3 DNA is TGCAGTGCTAGAGCTTCCAGGCATGCGACCCAGTACTTC. This chain uses TRBV20-1 with TRBJ2-5; D is undetermined. Trimming shortened V by 1 base and J by 7 bases, and 13 bases separated the two germline ends. CDR1 and CDR2 from the germline V gene are DFQATT and SNEGSKA (reference sequence). The CDR3 totals 13 residues.